The rows below give T cell receptor beta chains drawn from one sample of a study of blood T cell repertoires in COVID-19. Sequencing used immunoSEQ multiplex PCR; TCRdb keeps in-frame clones, though not all of them. The sample records around 69,000 clones, 80% to 85% being singletons. Sequenced: peripheral blood. The source of these receptors is an older woman with acute or convalescent COVID-19. Both conserved end residues are part of each CDR3. The D gene is left open where the match is weak. The listing skips clone size in some rows; elsewhere it reads once, few, many or a size class.

abundance: NA
j_gene: TRBJ2-3
d_gene: NA
v_gene: TRBV5-1
CDR3nt: TGCGCCAGCAGCCTGTTTAGCGGAGATACCTTTCGCACAGATACGCAGTATTTT
CDR3aa: CASSLFSGDTFRTDTQYF

abundance: NA
j_gene: TRBJ1-2
d_gene: NA
v_gene: TRBV6-5
CDR3nt: TGTGCCAGCAGCGCCGGCGGGGCGCGTGGCTACACCTTC
CDR3aa: CASSAGGARGYTF

abundance: NA
j_gene: TRBJ1-2
d_gene: TRBD1
v_gene: TRBV7-2
CDR3nt: TGTGCCAGCAGCTTCCAGACAGGGGGCGGCTATGGCTACACCTTC
CDR3aa: CASSFQTGGGYGYTF

abundance: NA
j_gene: TRBJ1-2
d_gene: NA
v_gene: TRBV6-5
CDR3nt: TGTGCCAGCAGTAACCCAAGACAGGCCAACTATGGCTACACCTTC
CDR3aa: CASSNPRQANYGYTF

abundance: NA
j_gene: TRBJ2-2
d_gene: NA
v_gene: TRBV9
CDR3nt: TGTGCCAGCAGCGAGCAGGGGCGAACCGGGGAGCTGTTTTTT
CDR3aa: CASSEQGRTGELFF

abundance: few
j_gene: TRBJ2-3
d_gene: NA
v_gene: TRBV4-2
CDR3nt: TGTGCCAGCAGCCAAGACAGGGGAAGCACAGATACGCAGTATTTT
CDR3aa: CASSQDRGSTDTQYF

abundance: NA
j_gene: TRBJ1-2
d_gene: TRBD1
v_gene: TRBV7-2
CDR3nt: TGTGCCAGCAGCAGGAAAGTTGCCGGGACAGGGGACCATGGCTACACCTTC
CDR3aa: CASSRKVAGTGDHGYTF

abundance: NA
j_gene: TRBJ2-5
d_gene: TRBD2
v_gene: TRBV2
CDR3nt: TGTGCCAGCGGTGGGGACCAGGCGGGGGGCCAGGAGACCCAGTACTTC
CDR3aa: CASGGDQAGGQETQYF

abundance: NA
j_gene: TRBJ2-5
d_gene: TRBD2
v_gene: TRBV6-6
CDR3nt: TGTGCCAGCAGTCGCCGGAAGGGACTAGCGGGGGGCAATTCCCCAGAGACCCAGTACTTC
CDR3aa: CASSRRKGLAGGNSPETQYF

abundance: NA
j_gene: TRBJ2-6
d_gene: NA
v_gene: TRBV7-8
CDR3nt: TGTGCCAGCTCCCTAACTCTGTCGGCCAACGTCCTGACTTTC
CDR3aa: CASSLTLSANVLTF

abundance: NA
j_gene: TRBJ2-5
d_gene: NA
v_gene: TRBV21-1
CDR3nt: TGTGCCAGCAGCGCGGGGGAGGACATGGACCCAGACCAAGAGACCCAGTACTTC
CDR3aa: CASSAGEDMDPDQETQYF

abundance: NA
j_gene: TRBJ1-5
d_gene: NA
v_gene: TRBV3-1/TRBV3-2
CDR3nt: TGTGCCAGCAGCCAGGGTGGACTCCCCCAGCATTTT
CDR3aa: CASSQGGLPQHF

abundance: NA
j_gene: TRBJ2-7
d_gene: TRBD2
v_gene: TRBV11-2
CDR3nt: TGTGCCAGCAGCCCGGGGGGTAGCGGGAGTTACGAGCAGTACTTC
CDR3aa: CASSPGGSGSYEQYF

abundance: NA
j_gene: TRBJ2-1
d_gene: TRBD2
v_gene: TRBV7-6
CDR3nt: TGTGCCAGCAGCTTAGGAGTTGCGGGGGGGCACAATGAGCAGTTCTTC
CDR3aa: CASSLGVAGGHNEQFF

abundance: NA
j_gene: TRBJ1-1
d_gene: TRBD1
v_gene: TRBV6-5
CDR3nt: TGTGCCAGCCGAAACCACAGGGGGCGGAACACTGAAGCTTTCTTT
CDR3aa: CASRNHRGRNTEAFF

abundance: NA
j_gene: TRBJ2-5
d_gene: TRBD1
v_gene: TRBV7-7
CDR3nt: TGTGCCAGCAGCTTAGGTTCGGGACAGGGGGGAGAGACCCAGTACTTC
CDR3aa: CASSLGSGQGGETQYF

abundance: NA
j_gene: TRBJ2-1
d_gene: TRBD2
v_gene: TRBV14
CDR3nt: TGTGCCAGCAGCCAACAATCGGGACTAGCGGGAGTCGACTCCTACAATGAGCAGTTCTTC
CDR3aa: CASSQQSGLAGVDSYNEQFF

abundance: NA
j_gene: TRBJ1-6
d_gene: NA
v_gene: TRBV28
CDR3nt: TGTGCCAGCAGTTTGGGGCATCAAATATATTCACCCCTCCACTTT
CDR3aa: CASSLGHQIYSPLHF

abundance: NA
j_gene: TRBJ2-5
d_gene: TRBD2
v_gene: TRBV11-1
CDR3nt: TGTGCCAGCAGCTTAGAGCGGGGGGGCCTCGGGACCCAGTACTTC
CDR3aa: CASSLERGGLGTQYF

abundance: NA
j_gene: TRBJ2-1
d_gene: NA
v_gene: TRBV28
CDR3nt: TGTGCCAGCAGTTTCGTCGGGGGGCAATACAATGAGCAGTTCTTC
CDR3aa: CASSFVGGQYNEQFF

abundance: NA
j_gene: TRBJ1-5
d_gene: TRBD1
v_gene: TRBV27
CDR3nt: TGTGCCAGCAGTTTAGCAGGGGGACAGCCCCAGCATTTT
CDR3aa: CASSLAGGQPQHF

abundance: NA
j_gene: TRBJ1-5
d_gene: NA
v_gene: TRBV6-1
CDR3nt: TGTGCCAGCAGTGAAGTCCCTACGCAGCCCCAGCATTTT
CDR3aa: CASSEVPTQPQHF

abundance: NA
j_gene: TRBJ1-2
d_gene: TRBD1
v_gene: TRBV7-4
CDR3nt: TGTGCCAGCAGCCGAGGGGACAGGGGCGCGTGCTATGGCTACACCTTC
CDR3aa: CASSRGDRGACYGYTF

abundance: NA
j_gene: TRBJ2-6
d_gene: TRBD2
v_gene: TRBV5-1
CDR3nt: TGCGCCAGCAGACATAGCGGGGGGCCCTCTGGGGCCAACGTCCTGACTTTC
CDR3aa: CASRHSGGPSGANVLTF

abundance: NA
j_gene: TRBJ1-5
d_gene: NA
v_gene: TRBV9
CDR3nt: TGTGCCAGCAGCGTAGCTCCGGGGGGCGATCAGCCCCAGCATTTT
CDR3aa: CASSVAPGGDQPQHF

abundance: NA
j_gene: TRBJ2-3
d_gene: TRBD2
v_gene: TRBV28
CDR3nt: TGTGCCAGCCTCCAGCGGGGGGGCCGGGATACGCAGTATTTT
CDR3aa: CASLQRGGRDTQYF

abundance: NA
j_gene: TRBJ2-3
d_gene: NA
v_gene: TRBV11-2
CDR3nt: TGTGCCAGCAGCTTAGTCGCCGACGGGACTGCGCAGTATTTT
CDR3aa: CASSLVADGTAQYF

abundance: NA
j_gene: TRBJ1-2
d_gene: NA
v_gene: TRBV7-9
CDR3nt: TGTGCCAGCAGCTTAGGGCAGGGTTATGGCTACACCTTC
CDR3aa: CASSLGQGYGYTF

abundance: NA
j_gene: TRBJ2-3
d_gene: NA
v_gene: TRBV7-9
CDR3nt: TGTGCCAGCAGCTTTCTCACAGATACGCAGTATTTT
CDR3aa: CASSFLTDTQYF

abundance: NA
j_gene: TRBJ2-7
d_gene: NA
v_gene: TRBV28
CDR3nt: TGTGCCAGCAGGGACAGAGCCTACGAGCAGTACTTC
CDR3aa: CASRDRAYEQYF

abundance: NA
j_gene: TRBJ2-5
d_gene: NA
v_gene: TRBV5-1
CDR3nt: TGCGCCAGCCGTCGAGGGCTCCAAGAGACCCAGTACTTC
CDR3aa: CASRRGLQETQYF

abundance: NA
j_gene: TRBJ1-1
d_gene: NA
v_gene: TRBV9
CDR3nt: TGTGCCAGCAGCGTAGTTTCTCGTTTGGGGCAGACCAACACTGAAGCTTTCTTT
CDR3aa: CASSVVSRLGQTNTEAFF